This TCR beta chain was sequenced in a study of blood T cell repertoires in COVID-19 (dated by TCRdb to the early 2020s). About the investigation overall: Collaborator samples came from the United States, Italy and Spain and covered acute and convalescent phases of COVID-19. The prospective study material was composed of cDNA or gDNA derived from T cells, B-cell-depleted T cells, or PBMCs. Deeply sampled blood TCRbeta repertoires from subjects exposed to, actively infected with, or recovered from COVID-19 were included in the dataset. The repertoires were made available in a free public database intended to serve as a resource for research on the immune response to SARS-CoV-2. The samples were drawn from the first 160 participants of the ongoing ImmuneRACE study and from more than 1,000 subjects provided by 6 global collaborators. The sample metadata nearly always contained a de-identified subject ID, COVID-19 status, age in years and sex. Where available, HLA class I and class II types were obtained from metadata supplied by the sample provider rather than from assay-based typing.

Results the study describes overall, beyond this receptor: How much clinical and demographic metadata was included differed by source and by participant, and the metadata was provided uncurated.

Another Seattle source contributed samples from volunteer blood donors who had recovered from COVID-19. Each collaborating institution followed its own protocols to collect whole blood in K2EDTA tubes. For TCRbeta analysis, collaborators shipped samples as frozen whole blood, isolated PBMCs, or DNA extracted from either of those sample types. In regard to this clone: The antigen it binds to is not known. Qualities for individual bases were not recorded, and no much larger clone is one base off.

The immunoSEQ Assay, a bias-controlled multiplex PCR, was used to amplify TCRbeta CDR3 regions from genomic DNA. The authors' analysis ran thus. The number of nucleated cells in each sample was estimated by amplification of reference gene primers within the assay. Sequence reads were collapsed and filtered to measure the absolute abundance of every unique TCRbeta CDR3 rearrangement. For each sample, productive Simpson clonality was calculated as the square root of Simpson's diversity index across productive rearrangements. TCRdb re-hosts the immuneACCESS table, in-frame sequences only. Its copies lack some clones; in the studies checked, an unresolved V gene accounts for under half of them, and the cause for the rest is not known. V and J calls and clone size are given by that table; D and trimming were obtained from the DNA. This sample has fewer than 200,000 clones in its table, and approximately 90% of those were observed once. Jointly, the top ten make up under 2% of the sample.

CDR3 length: 19 amino acids, cysteine to phenylalanine. The CDR3 DNA has 57 bases and is translated from base 1. CDR1 is given as MNHEY and CDR2 as SMNVEV, both from the germline V gene (reference sequence). Germline trimming amounts to 2 bases on V and 4 bases on J, with 13 as the count of junction bases outside the gene matches. The sample consisted of peripheral blood. This sequence originates from a man aged 18 to 35 who had recovered from COVID-19. The sequence is built from TRBV27 and TRBJ2-3; the junction holds 12 bases that match TRBD1. The CDR3 protein: CASSLRAWPGTGGADTQYF. The DNA is as follows: TGTGCCAGCAGTTTAAGGGCCTGGCCAGGGACAGGGGGCGCAGATACGCAGTATTTT.